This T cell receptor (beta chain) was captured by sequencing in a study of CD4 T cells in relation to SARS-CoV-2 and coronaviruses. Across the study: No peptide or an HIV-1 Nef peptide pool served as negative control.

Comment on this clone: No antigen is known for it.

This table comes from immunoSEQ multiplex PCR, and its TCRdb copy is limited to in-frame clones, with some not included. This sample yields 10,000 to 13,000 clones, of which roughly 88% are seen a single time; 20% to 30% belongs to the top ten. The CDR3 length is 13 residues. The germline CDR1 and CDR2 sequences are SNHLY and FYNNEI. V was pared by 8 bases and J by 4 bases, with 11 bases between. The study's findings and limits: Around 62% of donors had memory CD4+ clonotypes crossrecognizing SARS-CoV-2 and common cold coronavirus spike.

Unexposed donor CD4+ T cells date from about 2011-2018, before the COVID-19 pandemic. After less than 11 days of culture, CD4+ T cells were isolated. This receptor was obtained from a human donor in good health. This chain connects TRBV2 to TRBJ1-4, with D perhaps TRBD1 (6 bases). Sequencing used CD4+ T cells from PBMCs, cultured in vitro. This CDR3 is CASQGIGNEKLFF. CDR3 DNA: TGTGCCAGCCAGGGGATCGGTAATGAAAAACTGTTTTTT.